The 30 T cell receptor beta chains listed next were all sequenced from one sample in a study of OX40 agonist ivuxolimab in advanced cancers. Produced via immunoSEQ multiplex PCR; TCRdb's table is partial and in-frame only. The table has some 50,000 clones, nearly 90% seen once. This specimen consisted of CD4+ or CD8+ T cells sorted from blood, obtained in a trial of the OX40 agonist ivuxolimab. All receptors derive from an adult with an advanced solid tumor such as melanoma, head and neck, liver or kidney cancer.

The chain has TRBV5-1 and TRBJ2-1; 10 bases are shared with TRBD2. The CDR3 is 14 residues long. V lost 0 bases to trimming and J lost 7 bases; unmatched junction nucleotides: 1. Germline-derived CDR1 and CDR2 are SGHRS and YFSETQ. The CDR3, as DNA: TGCGCCAGCAGCTTGGCGACTAGCGGGAATGAGCAGTTCTTC. It translates to CASSLATSGNEQFF.

The chain uses TRBV19 and TRBJ1-1; D possibly corresponds to TRBD1 (5 bases). The CDR3 has 13 residues. V gave up 5 bases and J gave up 11 bases, with 18 bases separating them. Germline V lookup: CDR1 LNHDA, CDR2 SQIVND (reference sequence). The CDR3 DNA reads TGTGCCAGTAGTCCCCTCGGGGACTTTGGGGCTTTCTTT. Its protein product is CASSPLGDFGAFF.

The chain links TRBV5-1 to TRBJ1-2, with 7 bases identical to TRBD1. V was pared by 4 bases and J by 5 bases, with 5 bases of the junction left unmatched. There are 13 residues in the CDR3. In germline, CDR1 is SGHRS, CDR2 YFSETQ. CDR3 sequence (DNA): TGCGCCAGCAGCCTCGACAGGGATTATGGCTACACCTTC. As protein: CASSLDRDYGYTF.

The V call is TRBV18, the J call TRBJ2-1; D may be TRBD2 (6 bases). The CDR3 extends over 16 amino acids. V gave up 3 bases and J gave up 3 bases, with 15 bases separating them. Germline CDR1 and CDR2: KGHSH and LQKENI. In nucleotides, the CDR3 is TGTGCCAGCTCACCTCGAACCTCGGACTACTACAATGAGCAGTTCTTC. Translated: CASSPRTSDYYNEQFF.

The CDR3 region is CASRDRGLSNQPQHF. As DNA, the CDR3 is TGTGCCAGTAGGGACAGGGGGCTCAGCAATCAGCCCCAGCATTTT. The chain recombines TRBV19 with TRBJ1-5, with 11 bases matching TRBD1. The CDR3 covers 15 residues. Germline V CDR1 and CDR2: LNHDA, SQIVND (reference sequence). The trim removed 6 bases at V and 1 base at J, leaving 2 bases unmatched. The full variable domain, with the rest looked up from reference TRBV19 and TRBJ1-5, is DGGITQSPKYLFRKEGQNVTLSCEQNLNHDAMYWYRQDPGQGLRLIYYSQIVNDFQKGDIAEGYSVSREKKESFPLTVTSAQKNPTAFYLCASRDRGLSNQPQHFGDGTRLSIL.

The table lists this clone with a few counts. The chain is built from TRBV4-2 and TRBJ2-7; TRBD1 aligns across 9 bases. The CDR3 spans 13 residues. The J segment lost 7 bases and the V segment lost 2 bases, leaving 3 bases of the junction unmatched. Germline values: CDR1 LGHNA, CDR2 YNFKEQ. This CDR3 reads CASSQTGQGEQYF. The CDR3 coding sequence is TGTGCCAGCAGCCAAACGGGACAGGGAGAGCAGTACTTC.

The J gene is TRBJ2-7, the V gene TRBV6-5, with 8 bases matching TRBD2. CDR1 and CDR2 from the germline V gene are MNHEY and SVGAGI. Trimming removed 6 bases from V and 4 bases from J; junction bases left unmatched: 8. CDR3 size: 14 residues. The DNA for the CDR3 is TGTGCCAGCAGAGTCGCGGGAGGTTTTTACGAGCAGTACTTC. Protein: CASRVAGGFYEQYF.

This clone showed up just once. This chain uses TRBV5-1 with TRBJ2-7; maybe TRBD1 (6 bases). Trimming pared 4 bases from V and 2 bases from J, leaving 13 bases between. Germline values: CDR1 SGHRS, CDR2 YFSETQ. This CDR3 contains 14 residues. The CDR3 sequence: CASSSRDKPYEQYF. The CDR3 nucleotides read TGCGCCAGCAGCAGCCGGGACAAACCCTACGAGCAGTACTTC.

V usage is TRBV19 and J usage is TRBJ2-2; TRBD2 aligns across 11 bases. The V gene end was trimmed by 5 bases and the J gene end by 7 bases; junction bases not matched to a gene: 6. The CDR3 is made up of 15 amino acids. Germline CDR1 and CDR2: LNHDA and SQIVND (reference sequence). The CDR3 region has the DNA TGTGCCAGTAGTCGGCTAGCGGGAGGCTACGGGGAGCTGTTTTTT. This gives the protein CASSRLAGGYGELFF. The full variable domain, in which reference TRBV19 and TRBJ2-2 provide the parts outside the CDR3, is DGGITQSPKYLFRKEGQNVTLSCEQNLNHDAMYWYRQDPGQGLRLIYYSQIVNDFQKGDIAEGYSVSREKKESFPLTVTSAQKNPTAFYLCASSRLAGGYGELFFGEGSRLTVL.

CDR3 sequence (DNA): TGCGCCAGCAGTGAGTCGCGGTTGTGGCCCCAGCATTTT. Amino acids: CASSESRLWPQHF. The chain carries TRBV10-2 and TRBJ1-5, with unresolved D. Germline V gene data show CDR1 as WSHSY and CDR2 as SAAADI. The CDR3 runs 13 residues. The V end was cut by 0 bases, the J end by 9 bases, with 9 bases between.

The CDR3 reads CASSPKSQPSTGYTF. DNA of the CDR3: TGTGCCAGCTCACCAAAGAGTCAGCCCTCGACTGGCTACACCTTC. V gene TRBV18 combines with J gene TRBJ1-2; D ambiguous. The CDR3 runs to 15 residues. CDR1 KGHSH and CDR2 LQKENI come from the germline V gene. The ends were cut back, 2 bases at V and 7 bases at J, with 17 bases in the middle.

The rearrangement uses TRBV2 and TRBJ1-2; no definite D call. Trimming cost V 1 base and J 3 bases, with 12 bases left between them. CDR1 SNHLY and CDR2 FYNNEI come from the germline V gene. This CDR3 is built from 15 residues. The DNA for the CDR3 is TGTGCCAGCAGTGAAGAGCCGGGCGGGGACTATGGCTACACCTTC. Protein sequence: CASSEEPGGDYGYTF.

This chain links TRBV5-1 with TRBJ2-7; the match to TRBD2 covers 13 bases. The CDR3 length is 16 residues. From germline, CDR1 is SGHRS and CDR2 YFSETQ. Trimming at V came to 4 bases and at J to 6 bases, leaving 10 bases not matched to a gene. CDR3 region: CASSDPGLAGWGEQYF. DNA of the CDR3: TGCGCCAGCAGCGACCCGGGACTAGCGGGATGGGGCGAGCAGTACTTC.

V and J are TRBV9 and TRBJ1-3; D remains unclear. Trimming cost V 0 bases and J 2 bases, with 9 bases left between them. Germline CDR1 is SGDLS and CDR2 is YYNGEE. The CDR3 has 15 amino acids. This CDR3 reads CASSVGVGAGNTIYF. The CDR3 coding sequence is TGTGCCAGCAGCGTAGGGGTCGGAGCTGGAAACACCATATATTTT. Looking up the rest from reference TRBV9 and TRBJ1-3 gives the full variable domain: DSGVTQTPKHLITATGQRVTLRCSPRSGDLSVYWYQQSLDQGLQFLIQYYNGEERAKGNILERFSAQQFPDLHSELNLSSLELGDSALYFCASSVGVGAGNTIYFGEGSWLTVV.

This clone was detected only a few times. The chain uses TRBV9 and TRBJ2-2; no definite D call. The ends were cut back, 0 bases at V and 5 bases at J, with 14 bases in the middle. The CDR3 contains 16 residues. Germline loops: CDR1 SGDLS, CDR2 YYNGEE. CDR3 coding DNA: TGTGCCAGCAGCGTAGTGGCAAGCCCGAGGACCGGGGAGCTGTTTTTT. It codes for CASSVVASPRTGELFF.

V and J are TRBV30 and TRBJ1-2; D gene unclear. This CDR3 has 10 residues. Trimming took 2 bases from V and 8 from J, leaving 6 bases between them. From germline, CDR1 is GTSNPN and CDR2 SVGIG (reference sequence). CDR3 DNA: TGTGCCTGGAGTCGAGTCGGCTACACCTTC. It encodes CAWSRVGYTF. The complete variable domain, with remaining parts taken from reference TRBV30 and TRBJ1-2, reads SQTIHQWPATLVQPVGSPLSLECTVEGTSNPNLYWYRQAAGRGLQLLFYSVGIGQISSEVPQNLSASRPQDRQFILSSKKLLLSDSGFYLCAWSRVGYTFGSGTRLTVV.

The chain joins TRBV19 to TRBJ2-1, with D perhaps matching TRBD1 (5 bases). The V gene lost 5 bases and the J gene lost 2 bases, with 22 bases spanning the gap. CDR1 is LNHDA and CDR2 is SQIVND in the germline V gene (reference sequence). CDR3 length equals 18 residues. Here the CDR3 reads CASSVLAPQRGTYNEQFF. CDR3 coding DNA: TGTGCCAGTAGTGTCCTCGCCCCGCAAAGGGGAACCTACAATGAGCAGTTCTTC.

This rearrangement joins TRBV19 to TRBJ1-1; the D is unclear. Per germline, CDR1 LNHDA and CDR2 SQIVND (reference sequence). V shed 8 bases and J shed 1 base, with 11 bases lying between them. The CDR3 consists of 13 residues. CDR3 protein: CASLLSWNTEAFF. The CDR3 DNA follows: TGTGCCAGTTTGTTATCTTGGAACACTGAAGCTTTCTTT.

This clone was seen just once. The CDR3 region is CASSLTVGGSAEAFF. CDR3 nucleotides: TGTGCCAGCAGCTTGACAGTAGGTGGTTCCGCTGAAGCTTTCTTT. The chain has TRBV5-4 and TRBJ1-1; D call uncertain. Trimming removed 1 base at V and 6 bases at J, with 16 bases between. The germline CDR1 and CDR2 sequences are SGHNT and YYREEE (reference sequence). This CDR3 spans 15 amino acids.

The chain couples TRBV10-1 to TRBJ2-1, with 7 bases fitting TRBD1. V dropped 7 bases and J dropped 7; count of bases not matched to a gene: 7. The CDR3 loop spans 13 amino acids. CDR1 and CDR2 (germline): WNHNN, SYGVQD (reference sequence). The CDR3 coding sequence is TGCGCCAGCAACCCGGGACAGACAAATGAGCAGTTCTTC. Translated: CASNPGQTNEQFF.

This chain joins TRBV5-1 and TRBJ2-7; 10 bases are a match to TRBD2. This CDR3 has 15 amino acids. J was trimmed by 2 bases and V by 2 bases; bases with no gene match: 4. The V gene's germline CDR1 is SGHRS and CDR2 YFSETQ. CDR3 sequence: CASSLIAGGTYEQYF. In DNA, the CDR3 is TGCGCCAGCAGCTTAATAGCGGGAGGTACCTACGAGCAGTACTTC.

The chain combines TRBV19 with TRBJ1-1, with TRBD1 matching over 7 bases. Germline loops: CDR1 LNHDA, CDR2 SQIVND (reference sequence). The CDR3 consists of 15 residues. The J segment lost 4 bases and the V segment lost 5 bases, leaving 10 bases of the junction unmatched. The CDR3 sequence is CASSPLPTGITEAFF. The CDR3 nucleotides are TGTGCCAGTAGTCCCCTCCCGACAGGGATCACTGAAGCTTTCTTT.

The chain uses TRBV9 and TRBJ2-3, with TRBD2 matching 8 bases. Germline trimming cut 0 bases from V and 1 base from J; bases unmatched to any gene: 4. The CDR3 is made up of 16 amino acids. The germline V gene encodes CDR1 SGDLS and CDR2 YYNGEE. The CDR3 DNA is TGTGCCAGCAGCGTAGCCTTAGCGGGGCGCACAGATACGCAGTATTTT. Translating it yields CASSVALAGRTDTQYF.

The chain has TRBV7-9 and TRBJ2-1; no definite D call. Germline CDR1 SEHNR, CDR2 FQNEAQ (reference sequence). With 4 bases removed from V and 0 bases from J, the gap between germline ends came to 10 bases. The CDR3 runs 15 residues. The CDR3 loop is CASSSRPSSYNEQFF. The CDR3 nucleotides are TGTGCCAGCAGCTCCCGCCCTAGCTCCTACAATGAGCAGTTCTTC.

This chain joins TRBV7-8 and TRBJ1-2; TRBD1 matches at 8 bases. Looked up from germline, CDR1 is SGHVS and CDR2 is FQNEAQ. The CDR3 runs 16 residues. The J segment lost 4 bases and the V segment lost 4 bases, leaving 11 bases of the junction unmatched. The CDR3 reads CASSSLRQGSFYGYTF. The CDR3, as DNA: TGTGCCAGCAGCTCCCTCAGACAGGGGTCCTTCTATGGCTACACCTTC.

The rearrangement links TRBV2 to TRBJ1-5, with D hard to call. CDR1 is SNHLY and CDR2 is FYNNEI in the germline V gene. This CDR3 region has 14 residues. V was trimmed by 6 bases and J by 10 bases, leaving 19 bases between them. The CDR3 sequence is CASRSDTSHNPQHF. The CDR3 DNA is TGTGCCAGCAGATCTGACACCTCCCATAATCCCCAGCATTTT.

In nucleotides, the CDR3 is TGTGCCAGCAGTGAATGGGGGAGGTCCGAGCAGTACTTC. Translation: CASSEWGRSEQYF. The chain recombines TRBV25-1 with TRBJ2-7, with D possibly matching TRBD2 (6 bases). Germline lookup yields CDR1 MGHDK and CDR2 SYGVNS. Trimming shortened V by 1 base and J by 6 bases, and 10 bases separated the two germline ends. This CDR3 has 13 residues.

This clone appeared once. Here the CDR3 reads CASSIRDLGNEQFF. DNA for the CDR3: TGTGCCAGTAGTATTCGGGACCTAGGCAATGAGCAGTTCTTC. The chain combines TRBV19 with TRBJ2-1; D may correspond to TRBD1 or TRBD2 (5 bases each). V was cut by 3 bases and J by 6 bases, with 12 bases left in between. CDR1 is LNHDA, CDR2 SQIVND, per germline (reference sequence). CDR3 length equals 14 residues.

The chain joins TRBV6-1 to TRBJ1-4; a weak D match, TRBD1 (5 bases). CDR3 length: 14 residues. V lost 1 base and J lost 4, with 7 bases in between. The germline gives CDR1 MNHNS, CDR2 SASEGT. CDR3 sequence: CASSEGGGNEKLFF. The DNA of the CDR3 is TGTGCCAGCAGTGAAGGGGGCGGTAATGAAAAACTGTTTTTT.

J is TRBJ1-1 and V is TRBV7-8, with D unresolved. Trimming removed 5 bases at V and 7 bases at J, with 11 bases between. CDR1 is SGHVS, CDR2 FQNEAQ, per germline. CDR3 size: 12 residues. The CDR3, as DNA: TGTGCCAGCAGCCCCTCACGGTTTGAAGCTTTCTTT. This sequence encodes CASSPSRFEAFF.